This T cell receptor beta chain was profiled in a study of cytomegalovirus exposure and HLA in healthy donors (dated by TCRdb to the late 2010s). Background on the whole study: According to an earlier analysis of 587 of the donors, about 179 million T cells yielded some 120 million unique TCR beta sequences and roughly 280 Gb of sequence data. About 300 gigabases of sequencing data and around 85 million unique TCR sequences made up an early release that covered over 550 HLA-typed donors. Among the approximately 400 genotyped donors, 81% belonged to the genetic ancestry cluster associated with self-reported Caucasian donors. The study aimed to test whether cataloging public T cell receptors could reveal signatures of past pathogen exposure. The T cell repertoires of several hundred subjects were profiled by immunosequencing and related to cytomegalovirus serostatus. In addition to the first cohort of 666 subjects, a separate validation cohort of approximately 110 different subjects was used. To predict cytomegalovirus infection status, the study combined high-throughput TCR immunosequencing, statistical association of individual TCRs with disease status, and machine learning. A later analysis re-examined previously published TCR beta repertoires from over 500 donors and added high-resolution HLA genotyping to investigate patterns of TCR occurrence. The later analysis used no new phenotypic data to find candidate immune exposures, relying instead on TCR beta sequences and their occurrence across donors. An earlier analysis of approximately 580 of the donors used high-throughput TCR beta sequencing to judge whether each TCR beta V gene segment behaved as functional or pseudogenic. Donor age, sex, ethnicity and CMV serostatus were compiled together with the repertoire data. Genome-wide SNP genotypes for about 65% of the 666 donors were used in a later genetic analysis, which treated that subset as a discovery cohort. All discovery cohort repertoires had been generated on a single sequencing platform. Class I and class II HLA loci were covered by the typing at four-digit resolution. The number of donors typed differed by locus, with 629-630 for A, B, C, DRB1 and DQB1, more than 500 for DQA1, over 600 for DPA1, and around 450 for DPB1. Because of strong linkage in the cohort, 5 or 6 DR-DQ haplotypes were treated as single units for association and clustering. Across around 400 genotyped donors of the cohort, an average of roughly 250,000 unique TCR beta nucleotide sequences per donor were sequenced, and 15% to 20% of those sequences were non-productive.

Library preparation used the immunoSEQ multiplex PCR assay. For the multiplex PCR, a mixture combining 60 forward primers for TCR Vbeta segments and 13 reverse primers for TCR Jbeta segments was used. The CDR3 region of rearranged TCR beta genes was amplified from genomic DNA by a multiplex PCR assay. Amplified TCR beta libraries were sequenced as 87-base-pair reads on the Illumina HiSeq System. The study's own analysis went as follows. A later analysis counted about 76 million unique TCR beta chains across the 670 or so repertoires, and around 12 million of these chains were shared by at least two donors. Raw reads were error-corrected and collapsed into unique sequences by a nearest-neighbor algorithm in which closely related sequences were merged to remove PCR and sequencing errors. To assign V, D and J gene segments, CDR3 sequences were aligned to IMGT reference sequences. For a sequence to be retained, a match of at least six nucleotides to both a V gene segment and a J gene segment was required. Rearrangements were called productive when the CDR3 lacked stop codons and stayed in frame with V and J; all others were non-productive. CDR3 was defined according to IMGT convention as the region running from the second conserved V-encoded cysteine to the conserved J-encoded phenylalanine. In an earlier analysis of just under 600 of the donors, sequences lacking an unambiguous match to a single V gene segment were excluded. In an earlier analysis of 587 of the donors, V segments were called functional above 56.7% productive rearrangements and were called segregating when the between-donor standard deviation exceeded 5%. A statistical classification framework was developed to diagnose cytomegalovirus status using the catalog of TCR beta chain sequences. In a later analysis, V and J genes were assigned by comparing TCR nucleotide sequences against IMGT/GENE-DB human TR gene sequences. Using the TCRdist pipeline, a later analysis assigned CDR3 sequences along with most-parsimonious VDJ recombination scenarios. A later analysis defined each TCR beta chain by its CDR3 amino acid sequence plus V-gene family, and excluded reads lacking a unique V-gene family. In a later analysis, 450 to 600 highly shared, low-generation-probability nucleotide sequences were removed to address suspected cross-contamination and a sequencing artifact. In a later analysis, a clonal expansion index was calculated for each public chain from normalized within-repertoire ranks of inferred template counts. In a later analysis, generation probabilities were computed using a VDJ recombination model fitted to out-of-frame rearrangements, and the results were checked against IGoR. In a later analysis, hypergeometric tests were used to score TCR-TCR, TCR-HLA and TCR-CMV co-occurrence, with a repertoire-size bias correction applied to TCR pairs. False discovery rates were estimated in a later analysis by permuting HLA or CMV assignments 20 times. A later analysis grouped co-occurring TCRs with DBSCAN, adding TCRdist sequence similarity when clustering within HLA-allele-positive subsets. Repertoires with fewer than 30,000 or more than 120,000 public chains, plus five repertoires with anomalous nucleotide sharing, were excluded from co-occurrence clustering. The source is immuneACCESS, and TCRdb retained only in-frame sequences with V and J called. Part of the clones is not carried over; for the studies checked, unresolved V genes explain less than half of this, and the remainder is unexplained. V and J calls and clone size are as listed in that table; D and trimming were resolved from the DNA. The sample table lists under 200,000 clones, over 70% of them with a count of one. In total, the top ten clones hold about 2.9% of the sample.

Broad study findings and their caveats: A later analysis found that TCR association rates varied across HLA loci, with DRB1 alleles showing the most associated TCRs and HLA-C alleles the fewest. Compared with equally common non-associated chains, HLA-associated TCR beta chains in a later analysis were more clonally expanded and had lower generation probabilities. According to a later analysis, most CMV-associated TCR beta chains appeared to be HLA-restricted, and the HLA associations seemed to be driven largely by CMV exposure. A further reported finding was that TCR beta sequences accurately predicted the HLA-A and HLA-B alleles for most subjects in the first cohort. In vitro tests confirmed that a few of the cytomegalovirus-associated TCR beta chains recognize cytomegalovirus antigens. When HLA alleles, especially DR and DQ, strongly co-occurred, attributing TCR associations to individual alleles was difficult. A cluster of highly shared sequence variants was judged likely to represent a technical artifact of the sequencing pipeline. Because counts were too low, approximately 15 rarely observed V segments, including chromosome 9 orphons, were excluded from the earlier analysis of 587 of the donors. In a later analysis, about 17,000 TCR beta sequences were associated with specific HLA alleles at a false discovery rate of 0.05. Sequencing depth was assumed to be roughly uniform across donors in the presence/absence analyses, though that assumption may not hold. Some IMGT-functional V segments, including TRBV6-2 and TRBV6-3, could not be distinguished by the 87-base-pair reads and were therefore excluded. Compared with the roughly 700-donor mean, donors in an Asian-associated ancestry cluster had fewer N-insertions in productive TCRs, according to a later genetic analysis. HLA typing was unavailable for some donors at each locus, so association tests used only the typed subset. For the cohort, immune exposure information was limited to CMV serostatus. An association between a missense DCLRE1C variant and V-gene and J-gene trimming of TCR beta chains was found in a later genetic analysis and replicated in an independent cohort. Most TCR sequences were seen in very few donors, while some public TCRs were found in many individuals. According to a later analysis, parvovirus B19, influenza, CMV and Epstein-Barr virus appeared linked to several top co-occurrence clusters. In an earlier analysis of approximately 600 of the donors, most TCR beta V segments were observed in productive rearrangements about 90% or about 30% of the time, broadly matching IMGT annotations. According to the authors, the approach could potentially be generalized to other disease states and immunological phenotypes. The study gave a list of some 150 TCR beta chains associated with cytomegalovirus. The classifier was reported to diagnose cytomegalovirus status with high specificity and sensitivity in both the original cohort and the validation cohort. The cohort was sequenced for TCR beta chains only, and without alpha or paired-chain data the features that could be detected were limited. Linkage disequilibrium might explain the correlated functional status among segregating V segments, but an unknown experimental factor could not be excluded.

This clone was found once. This clone's antigen is unknown. No base quality information exists; no much larger clone differs at one position. In total, just over 650 healthy bone marrow donors made up the cohort. Cohort members were all nominally healthy when sampled, although unrecorded immune exposures were likely present. The donor was CMV seropositive and belonged to the group of more than 250 seropositive cohort members. Each donor provided a peripheral blood sample, and peripheral blood mononuclear cells were used for TCR beta sequencing. The Qiagen DNeasy Blood Extraction Kit was used to extract genomic DNA from the blood cell samples. V loses 5 bases at its end and J loses 3 bases; junction bases beyond the gene matches: 6. The CDR3 goes from the cysteine to the phenylalanine over 14 residues. The retained sequence is limited to the CDR3, 42 bases, with the frame set at the first base. The germline V gene (reference sequence) supplies CDR1 MNHEY and CDR2 SMNVEV.

This chain joins TRBV27 to TRBJ1-1; TRBD1 agrees with 7 junctional bases. This TCR derives from a woman aged 45-59 years in good health and CMV-seropositive. The source material was PBMCs. Here is the DNA: TGTGCCAGCAGTCAACCCGGGACAGACACTGAAGCTTTCTTT. It encodes CASSQPGTDTEAFF.